The text below deals with one T cell receptor beta chain. Its antigen is not known. The source of the sample is a study of memory CD8 T cells in hepatitis C reinfection. The CDR3 sequence is 16 residues long. Trimming removed 1 base from V and 4 bases from J; junction bases left unmatched: 7. CDR1 is SGHVS, CDR2 FQNEAQ, per germline. The protocol was immunoSEQ multiplex PCR, while the TCRdb copy is restricted to in-frame clones and leaves out a portion. Of about 47,000 clones listed, approximately 87% are singletons. Indicated time point: peak reinfection, 3 to 8 weeks after reinfection detection. The sorted cells went straight to TCR sequencing with no prior in vitro expansion. Study results and limitations: Roughly five donors were too few for definitive public clonotype conclusions.

V usage is TRBV7-8 and J usage is TRBJ2-5; 9 bases line up with TRBD2. The receptor comes from a man in his late teens or twenties with hepatitis C virus infection. Sequencing was done on a sample of naive CD8+ T cells sorted from blood. The CDR3 loop reads CASSLDTAGGGETQYF. CDR3 in DNA: TGTGCCAGCAGCTTAGATACAGCGGGGGGCGGAGAGACCCAGTACTTC.